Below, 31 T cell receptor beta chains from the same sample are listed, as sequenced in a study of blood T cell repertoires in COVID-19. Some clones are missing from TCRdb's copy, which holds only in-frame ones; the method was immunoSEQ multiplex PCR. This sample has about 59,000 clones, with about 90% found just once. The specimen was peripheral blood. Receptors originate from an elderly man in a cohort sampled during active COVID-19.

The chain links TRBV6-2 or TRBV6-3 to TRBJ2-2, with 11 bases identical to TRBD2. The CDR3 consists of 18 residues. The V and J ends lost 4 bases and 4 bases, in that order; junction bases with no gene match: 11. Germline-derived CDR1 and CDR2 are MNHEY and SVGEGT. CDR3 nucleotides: TGTGCCAGCAGTTGGGTTAGCGGGAGGGTTTGGAGCACCGGGGAGCTGTTTTTT. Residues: CASSWVSGRVWSTGELFF.

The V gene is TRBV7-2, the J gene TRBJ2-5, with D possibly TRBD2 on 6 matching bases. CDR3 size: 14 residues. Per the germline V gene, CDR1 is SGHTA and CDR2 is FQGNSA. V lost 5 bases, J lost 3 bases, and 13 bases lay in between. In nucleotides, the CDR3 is TGTGCCAGCAGCCCAATGGGCGGGGAAGAGACCCAGTACTTC. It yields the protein CASSPMGGEETQYF.

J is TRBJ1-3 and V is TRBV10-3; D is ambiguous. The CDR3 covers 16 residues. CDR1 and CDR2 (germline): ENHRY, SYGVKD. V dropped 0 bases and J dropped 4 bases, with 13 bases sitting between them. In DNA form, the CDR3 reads TGTGCCATCAGTGAGTCGCGGGCAGCAACGGGAAACACCATATATTTT. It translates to CAISESRAATGNTIYF.

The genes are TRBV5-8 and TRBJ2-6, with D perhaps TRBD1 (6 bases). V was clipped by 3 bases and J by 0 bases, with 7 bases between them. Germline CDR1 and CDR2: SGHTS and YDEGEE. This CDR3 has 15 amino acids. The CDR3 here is CASSWTVSGANVLTF. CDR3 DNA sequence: TGTGCCAGCAGCTGGACAGTCTCTGGGGCCAACGTCCTGACTTTC.

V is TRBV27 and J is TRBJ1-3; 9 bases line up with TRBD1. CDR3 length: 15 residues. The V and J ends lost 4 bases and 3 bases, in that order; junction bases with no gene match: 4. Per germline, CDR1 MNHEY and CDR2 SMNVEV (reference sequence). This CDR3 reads CASSYRGQGGNTIYF. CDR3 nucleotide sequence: TGTGCCAGCAGTTACAGGGGGCAGGGTGGAAACACCATATATTTT.

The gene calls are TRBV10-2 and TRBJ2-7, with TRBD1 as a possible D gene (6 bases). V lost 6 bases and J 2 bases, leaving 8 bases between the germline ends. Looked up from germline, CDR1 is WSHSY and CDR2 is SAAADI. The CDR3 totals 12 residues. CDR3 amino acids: CASRTGPYEQYF. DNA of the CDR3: TGCGCCAGCAGGACAGGTCCCTACGAGCAGTACTTC.

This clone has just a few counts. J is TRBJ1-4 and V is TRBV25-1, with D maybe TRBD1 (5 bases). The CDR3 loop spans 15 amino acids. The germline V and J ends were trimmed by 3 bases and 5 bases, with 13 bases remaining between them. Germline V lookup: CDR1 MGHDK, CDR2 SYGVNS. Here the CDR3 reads CASSDPGHANEKLFF. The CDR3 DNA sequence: TGTGCCAGCAGTGACCCCGGACACGCGAATGAAAAACTGTTTTTT.

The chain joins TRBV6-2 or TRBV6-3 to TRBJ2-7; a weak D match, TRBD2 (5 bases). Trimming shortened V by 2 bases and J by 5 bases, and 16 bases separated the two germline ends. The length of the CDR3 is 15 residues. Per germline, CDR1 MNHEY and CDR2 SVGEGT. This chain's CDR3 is CASSYGGVSGDEQYF. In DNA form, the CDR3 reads TGTGCCAGCAGTTACGGTGGGGTATCCGGGGACGAGCAGTACTTC.

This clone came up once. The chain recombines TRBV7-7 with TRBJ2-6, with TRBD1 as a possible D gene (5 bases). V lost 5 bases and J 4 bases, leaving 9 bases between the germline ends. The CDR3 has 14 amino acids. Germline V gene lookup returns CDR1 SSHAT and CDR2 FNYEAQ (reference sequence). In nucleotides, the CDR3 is TGTGCCAGCAGCAGGGGTACGGGGGCCAACGTCCTGACTTTC. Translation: CASSRGTGANVLTF.

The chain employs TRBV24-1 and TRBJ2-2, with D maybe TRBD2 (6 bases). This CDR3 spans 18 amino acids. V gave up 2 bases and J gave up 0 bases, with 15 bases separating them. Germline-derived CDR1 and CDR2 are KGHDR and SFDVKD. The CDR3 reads CATSDWGERSPNTGELFF. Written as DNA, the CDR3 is TGTGCCACCAGTGATTGGGGGGAACGGTCGCCGAACACCGGGGAGCTGTTTTTT.

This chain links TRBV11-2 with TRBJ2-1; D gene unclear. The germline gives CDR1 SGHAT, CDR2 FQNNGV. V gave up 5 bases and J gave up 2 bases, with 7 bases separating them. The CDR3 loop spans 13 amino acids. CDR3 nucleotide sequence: TGTGCCAGCAGCCTTAGTACCTACAATGAGCAGTTCTTC. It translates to CASSLSTYNEQFF.

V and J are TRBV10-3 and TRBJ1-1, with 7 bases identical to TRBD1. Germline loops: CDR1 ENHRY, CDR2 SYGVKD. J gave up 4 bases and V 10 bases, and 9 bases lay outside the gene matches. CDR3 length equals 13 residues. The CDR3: CATTITGATEAFF. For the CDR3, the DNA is TGTGCCACGACGATTACAGGGGCCACTGAAGCTTTCTTT.

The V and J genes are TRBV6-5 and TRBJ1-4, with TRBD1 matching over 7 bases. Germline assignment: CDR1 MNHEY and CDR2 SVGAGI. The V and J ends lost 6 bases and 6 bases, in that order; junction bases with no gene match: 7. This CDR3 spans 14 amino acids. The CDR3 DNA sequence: TGTGCCAGCAGGCTAGGGACAGTCGATGAAAAACTGTTTTTT. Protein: CASRLGTVDEKLFF.

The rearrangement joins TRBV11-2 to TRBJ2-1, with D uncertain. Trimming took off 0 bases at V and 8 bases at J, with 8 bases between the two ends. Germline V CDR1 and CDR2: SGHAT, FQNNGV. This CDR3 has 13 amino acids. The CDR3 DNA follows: TGTGCCAGCAGCTTAGATCAGCGAGATGAGCAGTTCTTC. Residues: CASSLDQRDEQFF.

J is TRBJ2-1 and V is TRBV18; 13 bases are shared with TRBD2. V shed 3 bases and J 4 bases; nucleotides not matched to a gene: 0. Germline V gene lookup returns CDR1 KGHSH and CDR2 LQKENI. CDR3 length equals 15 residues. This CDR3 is CASSPGLAGYNEQFF. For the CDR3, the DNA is TGTGCCAGCTCACCGGGACTAGCGGGGTACAATGAGCAGTTCTTC.

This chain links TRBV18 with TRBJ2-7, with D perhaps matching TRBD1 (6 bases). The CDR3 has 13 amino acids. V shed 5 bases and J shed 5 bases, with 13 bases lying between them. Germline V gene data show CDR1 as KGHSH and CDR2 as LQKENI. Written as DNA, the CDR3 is TGTGCCAGCTCAGCAAATTCAGGGGACGAGCAGTACTTC. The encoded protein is CASSANSGDEQYF.

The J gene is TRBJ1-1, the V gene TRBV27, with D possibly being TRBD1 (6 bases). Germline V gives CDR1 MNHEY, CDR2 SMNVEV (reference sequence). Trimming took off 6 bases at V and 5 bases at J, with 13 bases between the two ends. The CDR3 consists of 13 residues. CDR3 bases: TGTGCCAGCAGGGTCCTTAGGGGGACTGAAGCTTTCTTT. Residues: CASRVLRGTEAFF.

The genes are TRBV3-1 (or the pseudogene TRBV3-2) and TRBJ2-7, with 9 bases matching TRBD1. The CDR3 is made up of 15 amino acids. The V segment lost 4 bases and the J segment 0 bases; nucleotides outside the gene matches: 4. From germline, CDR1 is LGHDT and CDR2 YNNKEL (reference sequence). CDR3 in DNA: TGTGCCAGCAGCCCCGGGACAGGGTTCTCCTACGAGCAGTACTTC. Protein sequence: CASSPGTGFSYEQYF.

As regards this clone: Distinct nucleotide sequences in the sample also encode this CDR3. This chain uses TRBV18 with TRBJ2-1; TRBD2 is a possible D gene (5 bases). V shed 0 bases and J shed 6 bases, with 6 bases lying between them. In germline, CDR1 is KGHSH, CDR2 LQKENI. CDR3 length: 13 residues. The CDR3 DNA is TGTGCCAGCTCACCACCGGCGGGCAATGAGCAGTTCTTC. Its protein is CASSPPAGNEQFF.

CDR3 DNA: TGTGCCAGCACCCGGGACAGGAGCTCCTACGAGCAGTACTTC. The encoded protein is CASTRDRSSYEQYF. The chain links TRBV6-6 to TRBJ2-7, with 8 bases that match TRBD1. Germline-derived CDR1 and CDR2 are MNHNY and SVGAGI (reference sequence). The CDR3 has 14 residues. J was trimmed by 0 bases and V by 7 bases; bases with no gene match: 5.

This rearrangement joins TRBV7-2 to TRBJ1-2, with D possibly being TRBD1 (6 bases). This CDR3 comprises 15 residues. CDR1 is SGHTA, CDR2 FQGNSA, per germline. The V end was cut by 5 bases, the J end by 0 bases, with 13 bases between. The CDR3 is CASSPQGQANYGYTF. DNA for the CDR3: TGTGCCAGCAGCCCTCAGGGGCAGGCTAACTATGGCTACACCTTC. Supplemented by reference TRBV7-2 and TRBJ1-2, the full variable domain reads GAGVSQSPSNKVTEKGKDVELRCDPISGHTALYWYRQSLGQGLEFLIYFQGNSAPDKSGLPSDRFSAERTGGSVSTLTIQRTQQEDSAVYLCASSPQGQANYGYTFGSGTRLTVV.

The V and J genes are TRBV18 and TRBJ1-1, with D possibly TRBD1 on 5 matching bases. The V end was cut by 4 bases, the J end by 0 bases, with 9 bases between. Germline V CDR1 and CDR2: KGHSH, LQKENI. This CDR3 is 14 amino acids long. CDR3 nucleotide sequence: TGTGCCAGCTCACGCGACAGTCTGAACACTGAAGCTTTCTTT. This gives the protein CASSRDSLNTEAFF.

The CDR3 reads CSADRVYGYTF. Written as DNA, the CDR3 is TGCAGTGCCGACAGGGTCTATGGCTACACCTTC. V usage is TRBV20-1 and J usage is TRBJ1-2; 7 bases agree with TRBD1. The CDR3 has 11 amino acids. Germline lookup yields CDR1 DFQATT and CDR2 SNEGSKA (reference sequence). V was clipped by 6 bases and J by 4 bases; unmatched bases: 2.

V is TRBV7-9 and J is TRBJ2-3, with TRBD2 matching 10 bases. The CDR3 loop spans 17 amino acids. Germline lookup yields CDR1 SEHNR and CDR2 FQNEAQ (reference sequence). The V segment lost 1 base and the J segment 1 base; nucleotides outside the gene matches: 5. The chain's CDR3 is CASSLGGLAGGTDTQYF. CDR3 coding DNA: TGTGCCAGCAGCTTAGGTGGGCTAGCGGGAGGCACAGATACGCAGTATTTT.

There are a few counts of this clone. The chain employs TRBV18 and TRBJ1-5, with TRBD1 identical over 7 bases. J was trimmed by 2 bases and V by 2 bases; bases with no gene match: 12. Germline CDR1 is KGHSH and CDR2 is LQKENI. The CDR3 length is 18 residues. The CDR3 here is CASSPTDQAGGRNQPQHF. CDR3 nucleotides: TGTGCCAGCTCACCAACTGATCAGGCAGGGGGTCGCAATCAGCCCCAGCATTTT. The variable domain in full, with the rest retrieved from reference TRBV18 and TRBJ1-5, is NAGVMQNPRHLVRRRGQEARLRCSPMKGHSHVYWYRQLPEEGLKFMVYLQKENIIDESGMPKERFSAEFPKEGPSILRIQQVVRGDSAAYFCASSPTDQAGGRNQPQHFGDGTRLSIL.

The CDR3 bases are TGTGCCAGCAGCTTATCCGGGACTACATACGAGCAGTACTTC. It specifies CASSLSGTTYEQYF. V usage is TRBV7-9 and J usage is TRBJ2-7, with TRBD2 matching over 7 bases. Germline V gene sequence: CDR1 SEHNR, CDR2 FQNEAQ (reference sequence). With V trimmed by 2 bases and J by 4 bases, 5 bases remained unmatched. CDR3 size: 14 residues.

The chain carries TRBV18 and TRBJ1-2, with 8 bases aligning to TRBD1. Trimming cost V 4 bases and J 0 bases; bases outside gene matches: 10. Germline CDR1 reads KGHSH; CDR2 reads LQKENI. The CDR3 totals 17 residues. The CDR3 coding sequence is TGTGCCAGCTCACAACGACAGGGGCTTCACGCTAACTATGGCTACACCTTC. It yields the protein CASSQRQGLHANYGYTF. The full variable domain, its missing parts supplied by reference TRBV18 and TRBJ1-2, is NAGVMQNPRHLVRRRGQEARLRCSPMKGHSHVYWYRQLPEEGLKFMVYLQKENIIDESGMPKERFSAEFPKEGPSILRIQQVVRGDSAAYFCASSQRQGLHANYGYTFGSGTRLTVV.

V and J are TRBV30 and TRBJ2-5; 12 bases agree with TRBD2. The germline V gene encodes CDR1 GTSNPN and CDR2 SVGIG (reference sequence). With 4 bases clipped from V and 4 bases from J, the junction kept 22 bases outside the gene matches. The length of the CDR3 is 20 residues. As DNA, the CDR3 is TGTGCCTGGAACCCATGGAACCGACCAAGACTAGCGGGAGTCTTAGAGACCCAGTACTTC. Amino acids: CAWNPWNRPRLAGVLETQYF.

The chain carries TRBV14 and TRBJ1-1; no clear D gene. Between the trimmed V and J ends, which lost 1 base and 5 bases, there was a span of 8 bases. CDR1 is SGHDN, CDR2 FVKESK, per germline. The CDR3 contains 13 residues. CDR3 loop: CASSQAGRTEAFF. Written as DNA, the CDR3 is TGTGCCAGCAGCCAAGCTGGGAGAACTGAAGCTTTCTTT.

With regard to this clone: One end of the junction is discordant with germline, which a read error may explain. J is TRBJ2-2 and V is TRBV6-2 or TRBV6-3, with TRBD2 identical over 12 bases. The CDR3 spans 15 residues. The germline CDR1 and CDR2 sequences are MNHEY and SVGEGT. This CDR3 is CASSWTSGNPGELFF. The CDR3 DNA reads TGTGCCAGCAGTTGGACTAGCGGGAACCCCGGGGAGCTGTTTTTT.

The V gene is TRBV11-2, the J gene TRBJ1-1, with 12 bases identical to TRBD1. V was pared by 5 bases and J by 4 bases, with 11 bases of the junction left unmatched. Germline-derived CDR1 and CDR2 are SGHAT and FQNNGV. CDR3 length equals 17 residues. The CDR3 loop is CASSRGQGARLGTEAFF. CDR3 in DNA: TGTGCCAGCAGCCGGGGACAGGGGGCGCGTTTGGGCACTGAAGCTTTCTTT. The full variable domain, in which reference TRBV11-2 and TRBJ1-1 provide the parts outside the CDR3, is EAGVAQSPRYKIIEKRQSVAFWCNPISGHATLYWYQQILGQGPKLLIQFQNNGVVDDSQLPKDRFSAERLKGVDSTLKIQPAKLEDSAVYLCASSRGQGARLGTEAFFGQGTRLTVV.